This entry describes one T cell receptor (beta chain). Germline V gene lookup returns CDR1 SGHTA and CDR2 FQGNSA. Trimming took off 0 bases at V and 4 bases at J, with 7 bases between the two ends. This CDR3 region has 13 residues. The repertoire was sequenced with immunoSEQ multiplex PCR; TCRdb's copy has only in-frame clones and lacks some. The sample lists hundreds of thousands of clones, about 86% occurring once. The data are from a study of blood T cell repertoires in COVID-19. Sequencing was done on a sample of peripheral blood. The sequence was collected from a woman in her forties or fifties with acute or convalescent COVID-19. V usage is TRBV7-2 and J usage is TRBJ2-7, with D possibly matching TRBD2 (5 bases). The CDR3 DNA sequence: TGTGCCAGCAGCTTAGCGACTATATACGAGCAGTACTTC. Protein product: CASSLATIYEQYF.